This T cell receptor beta chain originates from a study of shared clonotypes between healthy human individuals. Method: immunoSEQ multiplex PCR; TCRdb's copy keeps in-frame clones and lacks some. The repertoire has around 510,000 clones, around 80% of them found once; the top ten carry around 12%. Germline V CDR1 and CDR2: KGHSH, LQKENI. Trimming took 0 bases from V and 8 from J; bases not matched to a gene: 6. CDR3 length: 15 amino acids. This receptor was taken from a woman in her forties in good health. Some clones in this sample may be carry-over from other donors' samples. J is TRBJ1-4 and V is TRBV18; 7 nucleotides align to TRBD1. The source material was PBMCs. The CDR3 DNA reads TGTGCCAGCTCACCACCCGGGACAGCTCGCGAAAAACTGTTTTTT. This translates into CASSPPGTAREKLFF.